Listed below are T cell receptor beta chains from one sample, sequenced in a study of graft-versus-host responses after intestinal transplantation. The protocol was immunoSEQ multiplex PCR, while the TCRdb copy is restricted to in-frame clones and leaves out a portion. The table has 11,000 to 15,000 clones, around 40% seen once; the top ten hold 0.85% to 1.3%. The source was alloreactive CD4+ T cells from a mixed lymphocyte reaction culture, collected before intestinal transplant. The receptor source for this set is a human patient who received an intestinal transplant. The CDR3 runs from the conserved cysteine through the conserved F or W. The order of the fields is clone size, V gene, CDR3 protein. Clone size is stated in some rows and not others, as once, few, many or a class when expanded.

size: few; V: TRBV10-3; CDR3: CAINDYSNQPQHF
size: NA; V: TRBV19; CDR3: CASSMFDRGTEAFF
size: NA; V: TRBV7-2; CDR3: CASSPTSGGYNEQFF
size: few; V: TRBV7-8; CDR3: CASSLASQGAYYGYTF
size: NA; V: TRBV19; CDR3: CASSIGSGFANTGELFF
size: NA; V: TRBV2; CDR3: CASSDRGIWPGNEQFF
size: NA; V: TRBV7-2; CDR3: CASSLAFPDSSSFYNSPLHF
size: few; V: TRBV5-1; CDR3: CASSLGGADTQYF
size: NA; V: TRBV5-1; CDR3: CASSLPPAREQYF
size: NA; V: TRBV4-3; CDR3: CASSQAAASGGVEQFF
size: NA; V: TRBV10-2; CDR3: CASSGGRDGRAVGPQHF
size: NA; V: TRBV7-9; CDR3: CASSLAEGLGNIQYF
size: few; V: TRBV6-6; CDR3: CASSYRDTNYGYTF
size: NA; V: TRBV4-3; CDR3: CASSQDTSRGLAVYDTQYF
size: NA; V: TRBV7-2; CDR3: CASSLARTDTQYF
size: NA; V: TRBV4-1; CDR3: CASSARQGSYEQYF